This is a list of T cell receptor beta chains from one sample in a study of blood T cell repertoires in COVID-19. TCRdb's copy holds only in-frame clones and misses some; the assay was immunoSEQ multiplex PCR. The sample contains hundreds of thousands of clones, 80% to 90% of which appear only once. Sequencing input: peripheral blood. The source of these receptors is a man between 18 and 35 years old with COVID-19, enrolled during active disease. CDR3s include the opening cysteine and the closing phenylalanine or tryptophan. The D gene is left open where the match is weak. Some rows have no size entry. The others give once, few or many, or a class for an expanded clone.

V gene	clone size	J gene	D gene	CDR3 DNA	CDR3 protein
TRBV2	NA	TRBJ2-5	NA	TGTGCCAGCAAAGGGATCAAAGGGGCTTCACGCCTTCAAGAGACCCAGTACTTC	CASKGIKGASRLQETQYF
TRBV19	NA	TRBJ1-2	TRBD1	TGTGCCAGTAGTATGGGGACAGGGGCTGTAGGGGGCTACACCTTC	CASSMGTGAVGGYTF
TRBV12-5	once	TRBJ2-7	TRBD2	TGTGCTAGTGGCCCGGTGGGACTAGCGGGCTACGAGCAGTACTTC	CASGPVGLAGYEQYF
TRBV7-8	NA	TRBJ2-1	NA	TGTGCCAGCAGCGGAGACAGGTATCCGGGCAATGAGCAGTTCTTC	CASSGDRYPGNEQFF
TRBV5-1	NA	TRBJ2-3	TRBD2	TGCGCCAGCAGCTTGGGGGCTAGCGGGAATTCGGATACGCAGTATTTT	CASSLGASGNSDTQYF
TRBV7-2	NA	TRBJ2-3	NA	TGTGCCAGCAGCTTCTTACCCGGGGGAGTAGGCACAGATACGCAGTATTTT	CASSFLPGGVGTDTQYF
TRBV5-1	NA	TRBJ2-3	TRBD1	TGCGCCAGCAGCGCAGGGGACAGGGTGGGGGATACGCAGTATTTT	CASSAGDRVGDTQYF
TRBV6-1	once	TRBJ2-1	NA	TGTGCCAGCAGTGAAGCCCGTCCTTTAACCTACAATGAGCAGTTCTTC	CASSEARPLTYNEQFF
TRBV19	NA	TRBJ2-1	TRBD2	TGTGCCAGTAGCTTAGCGGGAGGACCCTACAATGAGCAGTTCTTC	CASSLAGGPYNEQFF
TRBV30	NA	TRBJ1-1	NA	TGTGCCTGGAGTGTACGGGGAAGGAACACTGAAGCTTTCTTT	CAWSVRGRNTEAFF
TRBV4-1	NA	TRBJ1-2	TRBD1	TGCGCCAGCAGCCACCCCGACAGGGGGGTTGGCTACACCTTC	CASSHPDRGVGYTF
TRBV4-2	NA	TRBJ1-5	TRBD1	TGTGCCAGCAGCTTGGACAGGGGCCGCGATCAGCCCCAGCATTTT	CASSLDRGRDQPQHF
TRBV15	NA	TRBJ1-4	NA	TGTGCCACCAGCAGAGACAGGCCCGGTTATGAAAAACTGTTTTTT	CATSRDRPGYEKLFF
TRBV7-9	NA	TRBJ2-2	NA	TGTGCCAGCAGCTTAGCTGTTGGACAGCGCACCGGGGAGCTGTTTTTT	CASSLAVGQRTGELFF
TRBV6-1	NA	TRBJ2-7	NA	TGTGCCAGCAGTGAACCCAGCGAGCAGTACTTC	CASSEPSEQYF
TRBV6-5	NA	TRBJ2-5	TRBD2	TGTGCCAGCAGTTACTCCGGGGTAGCGGGAGGCCCCAAGTACTTC	CASSYSGVAGGPKYF
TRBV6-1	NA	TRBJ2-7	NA	TGTGCCAGCAGTGAATATGCAGGGCCCCGATCCTACGAGCAGTACTTC	CASSEYAGPRSYEQYF
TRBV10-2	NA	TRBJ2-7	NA	TGCGCCAGCAGAGAAGGACTATTGGGGTCCTACGAGCAGTACTTC	CASREGLLGSYEQYF
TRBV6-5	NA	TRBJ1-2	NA	TGTGCCAGCAGTTATGGATTGGGCGCGGGCTACACCTTC	CASSYGLGAGYTF
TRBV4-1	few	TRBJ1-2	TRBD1	TGCGCCAGCAGCCGGGGACAGGGTGACGGCTACACCTTC	CASSRGQGDGYTF
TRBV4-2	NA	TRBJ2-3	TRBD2	TGTGCCAGCAGCCCTAAAGGCGGGGGAACAGATACGCAGTATTTT	CASSPKGGGTDTQYF
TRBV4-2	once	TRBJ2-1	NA	TGTGCCAGCAGCCCTGAGGCTAATGAGCAGTTCTTC	CASSPEANEQFF
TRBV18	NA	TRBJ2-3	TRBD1	TGTGCCAGCTCTCAACTGACAGGGGGGTCGTTAGATACGCAGTATTTT	CASSQLTGGSLDTQYF
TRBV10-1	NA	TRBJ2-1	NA	TGCGCCAGCAGTGAGTCGGGCCGCCAGTTCTTC	CASSESGRQFF
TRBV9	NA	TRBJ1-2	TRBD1	TGTGCCAGCAGCGTAGCTCCGACAGGGGAAAACTATGGCTACACCTTC	CASSVAPTGENYGYTF
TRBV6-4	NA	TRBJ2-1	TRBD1	TGTGCCAGCAGTCCACAGGGGGCCTACAATGAGCAGTTCTTC	CASSPQGAYNEQFF
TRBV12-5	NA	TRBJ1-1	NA	TGTGCTAGTGGTTTGGGGGGGCGCCGAGCTTTCTTT	CASGLGGRRAFF
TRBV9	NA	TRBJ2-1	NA	TGTGCCAGCAGCGTAGGGGGCGAGGATGTCAATGAGCAGTTCTTC	CASSVGGEDVNEQFF
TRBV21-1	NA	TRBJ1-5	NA	TGTGCCAGCAGCCATAGCGCGGGGGGCAATCAGCCCCAGCATTTT	CASSHSAGGNQPQHF
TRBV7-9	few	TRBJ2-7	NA	TGTGCCAGCAGCCCCCCGGGGTACTACGAGCAGTACTTC	CASSPPGYYEQYF
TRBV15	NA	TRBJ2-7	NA	TGTGCCACCAGCAGAGATAAGGGGGTCGAGCAGTACTTC	CATSRDKGVEQYF
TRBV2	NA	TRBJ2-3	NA	TGTGCCACCCTGGCGACAGTTTCAGATACGCAGTATTTT	CATLATVSDTQYF
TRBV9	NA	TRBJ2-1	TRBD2	TGTGCCAGCAGCGTAGCTACAGCGGGAAGCTACAATGAGCAGTTCTTC	CASSVATAGSYNEQFF
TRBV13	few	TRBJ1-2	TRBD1	TGTGCCAGCAGCTTAGACCGGACAGGGAGTAGCGGCTACACCTTC	CASSLDRTGSSGYTF
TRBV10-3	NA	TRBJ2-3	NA	TGTGCCATCAGTGCGGAGGGGGCAACAGATACGCAGTATTTT	CAISAEGATDTQYF
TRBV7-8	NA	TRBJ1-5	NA	TGTGCCAGCAGCCCTAGACAGGGCAATCAGCCCCAGCATTTT	CASSPRQGNQPQHF
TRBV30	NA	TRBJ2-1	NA	TGTGCCTGGAGTCTCTTGACTAGGAAGAATGAGCAGTTCTTC	CAWSLLTRKNEQFF
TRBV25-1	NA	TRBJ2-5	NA	TGTGCCAGCAGGGCGTATGGCGGAGGATATGGAGAGACCCAGTACTTC	CASRAYGGGYGETQYF
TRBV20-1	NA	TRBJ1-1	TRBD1	TGCAGTGCTAGTCAAAATGGACAGGGGAACACTGAAGCTTTCTTT	CSASQNGQGNTEAFF
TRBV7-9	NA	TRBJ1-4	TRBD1	TGTGCCAGCAGCAGGACAGGGGCCACTAATGAAAAACTGTTTTTT	CASSRTGATNEKLFF
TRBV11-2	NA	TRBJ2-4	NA	TGTGCCAGCAGCTTAGAGGAGAACATTCAGTACTTC	CASSLEENIQYF
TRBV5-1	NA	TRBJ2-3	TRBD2	TGCGCCAGCAGCTTGAATAGGCTAGCGGGAGTCGCAGATACGCAGTATTTT	CASSLNRLAGVADTQYF
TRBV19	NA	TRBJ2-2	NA	TGTGCCAGTAGTCCAACCCCCGGGACTTCGAACACCGGGGAGCTGTTTTTT	CASSPTPGTSNTGELFF
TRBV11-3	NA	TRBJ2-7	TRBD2	TGTGCCAGCAGCACCAGGACTAGCGCGAAGTTCAACGAGCAGTACTTC	CASSTRTSAKFNEQYF
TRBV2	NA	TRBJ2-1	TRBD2	TGTGCCAGCAGTGTCCTAGCGGGAGGCGGAAATGAGCAGTTCTTC	CASSVLAGGGNEQFF
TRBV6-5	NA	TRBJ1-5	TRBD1	TGTGCCAGCAGTAGGGGGCTCTATAGCAATCAGCCCCAGCATTTT	CASSRGLYSNQPQHF
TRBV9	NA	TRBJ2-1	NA	TGTGCCAGCAGCGGGGTAGCTTCCTCCGAGCAGTTCTTC	CASSGVASSEQFF
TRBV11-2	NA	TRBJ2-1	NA	TGTGCCAGCAGCTTAGCCTCCCAGGAGCAGTTCTTC	CASSLASQEQFF
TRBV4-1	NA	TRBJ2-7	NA	TGCGCCAGCAGCCAAGAAGGCGGGGCCTCCTACGAGCAGTACTTC	CASSQEGGASYEQYF
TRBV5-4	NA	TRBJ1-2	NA	TGTGCCAGCAGCCCGGGAGGGGCAGGCGCTAACTATGGCTACACCTTC	CASSPGGAGANYGYTF
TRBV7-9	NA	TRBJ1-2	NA	TGTGCCAGCAGCCTAAGGACGGTGGACTATGATGGCTACACCTTC	CASSLRTVDYDGYTF
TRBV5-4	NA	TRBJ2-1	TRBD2	TGTGCCAGCAGCACTAGCGGAAATGAGCAGTTCTTC	CASSTSGNEQFF
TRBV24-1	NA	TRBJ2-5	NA	TGTGCCACCAGTGAGAGCGGCTCCGGGACCCAGTACTTC	CATSESGSGTQYF
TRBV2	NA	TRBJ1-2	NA	TGTGCCAGCAGAGGCCCGGGGGATCGGGAGAGTGGCTACACCTTC	CASRGPGDRESGYTF
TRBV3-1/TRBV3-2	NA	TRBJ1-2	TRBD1	TGTGCCAGCAGCCAAGGAGACAGGGGGTTTTGGGGCGGCTACACCTTC	CASSQGDRGFWGGYTF